These T cell receptor beta chains were read from a single sample in a study of CD8 T cells in Susac syndrome. TCRdb passed the immunoSEQ multiplex PCR reads through MiXCR, listing each CDR3 protein once. The sample shows fewer than 200,000 distinct CDR3 sequences, 90% to 95% of them seen only once. Sequencing input: CD4+ T cells from PBMCs. Receptors were obtained from a human donor in good health. Each CDR3 is given with its conserved first and last residue. The D gene is left open where the match is weak. Some rows have no size entry. The others give once, few or many, or a class for an expanded clone.

V gene: TRBV4-1; clone size: .; D gene: TRBD2; J gene: TRBJ2-6; CDR3 protein: CASSQLTSGPSGANVLTF; CDR3 DNA: TGCGCCAGCAGCCAATTGACTAGCGGACCCTCTGGGGCCAACGTCCTGACTTTC
V gene: TRBV7-2; clone size: .; D gene: TRBD2; J gene: TRBJ2-7; CDR3 protein: CATSGEGAEQYF; CDR3 DNA: TGTGCCACCTCCGGGGAGGGAGCCGAGCAGTACTTC
V gene: TRBV18; clone size: .; D gene: .; J gene: TRBJ1-2; CDR3 protein: CASSPTRANYGYTF; CDR3 DNA: TGTGCCAGCTCACCGACAAGAGCTAACTATGGCTACACCTTC
V gene: TRBV3-1; clone size: .; D gene: .; J gene: TRBJ2-1; CDR3 protein: CASSLNPTAYNEQFF; CDR3 DNA: TGTGCCAGCAGCTTAAATCCCACAGCTTACAATGAGCAGTTCTTC
V gene: TRBV18; clone size: few; D gene: .; J gene: TRBJ1-1; CDR3 protein: CASSDTTEAFF; CDR3 DNA: TGTGCCAGCTCCGACACCACTGAAGCTTTCTTT
V gene: TRBV30; clone size: .; D gene: .; J gene: TRBJ1-6; CDR3 protein: CAWHPTGNSPLHF; CDR3 DNA: TGTGCCTGGCACCCGACGGGTAATTCCCCCCTCCACTTT
V gene: TRBV12-3/TRBV12-4; clone size: .; D gene: .; J gene: TRBJ2-3; CDR3 protein: CASSSGWADTQYF; CDR3 DNA: TGTGCCAGCAGTTCAGGGTGGGCAGATACGCAGTATTTT
V gene: TRBV6-6; clone size: .; D gene: .; J gene: TRBJ1-2; CDR3 protein: CAIERQPSNYGYTF; CDR3 DNA: TGTGCCATCGAGAGACAGCCCTCTAACTATGGCTACACCTTC
V gene: TRBV4-3; clone size: .; D gene: .; J gene: TRBJ2-1; CDR3 protein: CASSQDRGWGNNEQFF; CDR3 DNA: TGCGCCAGCAGCCAAGATAGGGGATGGGGAAACAATGAGCAGTTCTTC
V gene: TRBV3-1; clone size: .; D gene: .; J gene: TRBJ2-3; CDR3 protein: CASSPGQLALDTQYF; CDR3 DNA: TGTGCCAGCAGCCCGGGTCAACTAGCCCTAGATACGCAGTATTTT
V gene: TRBV5-1; clone size: .; D gene: .; J gene: TRBJ1-4; CDR3 protein: CASSRRGEGEKLFF; CDR3 DNA: TGCGCCAGCAGCCGGCGGGGAGAGGGTGAAAAACTGTTTTTT
V gene: TRBV2; clone size: .; D gene: .; J gene: TRBJ1-1; CDR3 protein: CASMGMLGTEAFF; CDR3 DNA: TGTGCCAGCATGGGGATGTTGGGCACTGAAGCTTTCTTT
V gene: TRBV11-1; clone size: once; D gene: TRBD1; J gene: TRBJ2-5; CDR3 protein: CASSTWTGEETQYF; CDR3 DNA: TGTGCCAGCAGCACCTGGACAGGGGAAGAGACCCAGTACTTC
V gene: TRBV7-9; clone size: .; D gene: .; J gene: TRBJ2-7; CDR3 protein: CASSPLDIKQYF; CDR3 DNA: TGTGCCAGCAGCCCCCTCGACATCAAGCAGTACTTC
V gene: TRBV7-3; clone size: .; D gene: .; J gene: TRBJ1-2; CDR3 protein: CASSPGPGTGGYTF; CDR3 DNA: TGTGCCAGCAGCCCCGGACCCGGAACGGGTGGCTACACCTTC
V gene: TRBV14; clone size: .; D gene: .; J gene: TRBJ2-1; CDR3 protein: CASSQERTGKLNEQFF; CDR3 DNA: TGTGCCAGCAGCCAAGAGCGAACAGGGAAGTTGAATGAGCAGTTCTTC
V gene: TRBV5-1; clone size: .; D gene: TRBD1; J gene: TRBJ2-2; CDR3 protein: CASSLAWTGMRTGELFF; CDR3 DNA: TGCGCCAGCAGCTTGGCCTGGACAGGGATGCGAACCGGGGAGCTGTTTTTT
V gene: TRBV7-2; clone size: .; D gene: .; J gene: TRBJ1-1; CDR3 protein: CASSPRGIGSVNTEAFF; CDR3 DNA: TGTGCCAGCAGCCCCCGGGGGATTGGGAGCGTGAACACTGAAGCTTTCTTT
V gene: TRBV28; clone size: .; D gene: .; J gene: TRBJ1-6; CDR3 protein: CASSLQVFSYNSPLHF; CDR3 DNA: TGTGCCAGCAGCTTACAGGTGTTCTCCTATAATTCACCCCTCCACTTT
V gene: TRBV5-1; clone size: .; D gene: .; J gene: TRBJ2-1; CDR3 protein: CASSLSSGREQFF; CDR3 DNA: TGCGCCAGCAGCTTGAGTAGCGGACGGGAGCAGTTCTTC
V gene: TRBV9; clone size: .; D gene: .; J gene: TRBJ2-5; CDR3 protein: CASSVGGGEETQYF; CDR3 DNA: TGTGCCAGCAGCGTAGGGGGCGGGGAAGAGACCCAGTACTTC
V gene: TRBV5-1; clone size: .; D gene: .; J gene: TRBJ1-2; CDR3 protein: CASSSSPADYGYTF; CDR3 DNA: TGCGCCAGCAGCTCCAGCCCGGCCGACTATGGCTACACCTTC
V gene: TRBV6-1; clone size: once; D gene: TRBD1; J gene: TRBJ2-6; CDR3 protein: CASSVTGTGSSGANVLTF; CDR3 DNA: TGTGCCAGCAGTGTCACCGGGACAGGTTCCTCTGGGGCCAACGTCCTGACTTTC
V gene: TRBV7-2; clone size: .; D gene: .; J gene: TRBJ1-4; CDR3 protein: CASSWVRREKLFF; CDR3 DNA: TGTGCCAGCAGCTGGGTCAGGAGAGAAAAACTGTTTTTT
V gene: TRBV29-1; clone size: .; D gene: TRBD1; J gene: TRBJ2-7; CDR3 protein: CSVAGQGSYEQYF; CDR3 DNA: TGCAGCGTTGCTGGACAGGGGAGCTACGAGCAGTACTTC
V gene: TRBV6-2/TRBV6-3; clone size: .; D gene: TRBD1; J gene: TRBJ1-2; CDR3 protein: CASSREGTAVSYGYTF; CDR3 DNA: TGTGCCAGCAGCCGGGAGGGGACAGCCGTCTCCTATGGCTACACCTTC
V gene: TRBV5-6; clone size: .; D gene: .; J gene: TRBJ1-5; CDR3 protein: CASSLYQGNNQPQHF; CDR3 DNA: TGTGCCAGCAGCTTGTATCAGGGAAACAATCAGCCCCAGCATTTT
V gene: TRBV5-4; clone size: .; D gene: .; J gene: TRBJ2-5; CDR3 protein: CASSLLDRSRPFYQETQYF; CDR3 DNA: TGTGCCAGCAGCTTGCTCGATCGCTCTCGTCCCTTTTACCAAGAGACCCAGTACTTC
V gene: TRBV6-2/TRBV6-3; clone size: once; D gene: TRBD2; J gene: TRBJ2-1; CDR3 protein: CASLIAGGRHNEQFF; CDR3 DNA: TGTGCCAGCCTCATAGCGGGGGGCCGCCACAATGAGCAGTTCTTC
V gene: TRBV5-6; clone size: .; D gene: .; J gene: TRBJ2-2; CDR3 protein: CASSPIYDTGELFF; CDR3 DNA: TGTGCCAGCAGCCCGATATATGACACCGGGGAGCTGTTTTTT
V gene: TRBV9; clone size: .; D gene: .; J gene: TRBJ2-7; CDR3 protein: CASSARAGASEQYF; CDR3 DNA: TGTGCCAGCAGCGCCCGGGCAGGGGCTTCCGAGCAGTACTTC
V gene: TRBV18; clone size: few; D gene: .; J gene: TRBJ2-5; CDR3 protein: CASSPPTRETQYF; CDR3 DNA: TGTGCCAGCTCACCCCCCACCAGAGAGACCCAGTACTTC
V gene: TRBV6-6; clone size: .; D gene: .; J gene: TRBJ2-4; CDR3 protein: CASSSAKAQDIQYF; CDR3 DNA: TGTGCCAGCAGTTCAGCAAAGGCGCAGGACATTCAGTACTTC
V gene: TRBV29-1; clone size: .; D gene: .; J gene: TRBJ2-1; CDR3 protein: CSVARGGDQVIEQFF; CDR3 DNA: TGCAGCGTTGCAAGGGGGGGGGATCAGGTAATTGAGCAGTTCTTC
V gene: TRBV4-3; clone size: .; D gene: .; J gene: TRBJ1-2; CDR3 protein: CASSQGRGANYGYTF; CDR3 DNA: TGCGCCAGCAGCCAAGGAAGGGGAGCTAACTATGGCTACACCTTC
V gene: TRBV10-3; clone size: .; D gene: TRBD1; J gene: TRBJ1-6; CDR3 protein: CAISESGQGSSPLHF; CDR3 DNA: TGTGCCATCAGTGAGTCGGGACAGGGAAGTTCACCCCTCCACTTT
V gene: TRBV29-1; clone size: .; D gene: .; J gene: TRBJ1-5; CDR3 protein: CSVAKDSNQPQHF; CDR3 DNA: TGCAGCGTAGCAAAGGATAGCAATCAGCCCCAGCATTTT
V gene: TRBV20-1; clone size: .; D gene: TRBD1; J gene: TRBJ2-5; CDR3 protein: CSARDDRGGETQYF; CDR3 DNA: TGCAGTGCTAGGGATGACAGGGGTGGGGAGACCCAGTACTTC
V gene: TRBV30; clone size: once; D gene: .; J gene: TRBJ2-7; CDR3 protein: CAWADGGKQYF; CDR3 DNA: TGTGCCTGGGCAGACGGAGGCAAGCAGTACTTC
V gene: TRBV14; clone size: once; D gene: .; J gene: TRBJ1-4; CDR3 protein: CASSLIGGSATNEKLFF; CDR3 DNA: TGTGCCAGCAGTCTTATTGGCGGCTCCGCAACTAATGAAAAACTGTTTTTT
V gene: TRBV2; clone size: .; D gene: .; J gene: TRBJ1-6; CDR3 protein: CASTERGRNSPLHF; CDR3 DNA: TGTGCCAGCACTGAACGGGGTCGGAATTCACCCCTCCACTTT
V gene: TRBV28; clone size: .; D gene: TRBD2; J gene: TRBJ2-3; CDR3 protein: CASSPERGHTDTQYF; CDR3 DNA: TGTGCCAGCAGTCCCGAGCGGGGCCACACAGATACGCAGTATTTT
V gene: TRBV28; clone size: .; D gene: .; J gene: TRBJ1-3; CDR3 protein: CASSLAGQSGNTIYF; CDR3 DNA: TGTGCCAGCTCTCTAGCCGGACAATCTGGAAACACCATATATTTT
V gene: TRBV28; clone size: .; D gene: TRBD2; J gene: TRBJ2-4; CDR3 protein: CASSRLAGGQNIQYF; CDR3 DNA: TGTGCCAGCAGTCGACTAGCGGGGGGGCAAAACATTCAGTACTTC
V gene: TRBV3-1; clone size: .; D gene: TRBD1; J gene: TRBJ1-4; CDR3 protein: CASSPTGQGKKLFF; CDR3 DNA: TGTGCCAGCAGCCCGACAGGACAGGGGAAAAAACTGTTTTTT
V gene: TRBV9; clone size: .; D gene: TRBD1; J gene: TRBJ2-3; CDR3 protein: CAPPGTGTDTQYF; CDR3 DNA: TGTGCACCCCCCGGGACAGGCACAGATACGCAGTATTTT